Listed below are T cell receptor beta chains from one sample, sequenced in a study of blood T cell repertoires in COVID-19. Libraries were prepared by immunoSEQ multiplex PCR; TCRdb keeps only in-frame clonotypes and omits some of them. The data hold about 320,000 clones, with roughly 83% observed a single time. Sequenced: peripheral blood. These receptors were collected from a woman between 50 and 59 years old with acute or convalescent COVID-19. The CDR3 runs from the conserved cysteine through the conserved F or W. Each record gives: V gene, D gene, CDR3 length, clone size, J gene, CDR3 protein, CDR3 DNA. The D gene is left open where the match is weak. Rows give clone size only sometimes, using once, few, many, or a class for an expanded clone.

V gene: TRBV12-3/TRBV12-4; D gene: .; CDR3 length: 12; clone size: .; J gene: TRBJ2-5; CDR3 protein: CASSLAARVKYF; CDR3 DNA: TGTGCCAGCAGTTTAGCGGCGAGGGTAAAATACTTC
V gene: TRBV6-5; D gene: TRBD1; CDR3 length: 14; clone size: .; J gene: TRBJ2-7; CDR3 protein: CASSYGDREYEQYF; CDR3 DNA: TGTGCCAGCAGTTACGGGGACAGGGAGTACGAGCAGTACTTC
V gene: TRBV25-1; D gene: .; CDR3 length: 15; clone size: .; J gene: TRBJ2-2; CDR3 protein: CASSVTGSNTGELFF; CDR3 DNA: TGTGCCAGCAGTGTAACAGGATCGAACACCGGGGAGCTGTTTTTT
V gene: TRBV3-1/TRBV3-2; D gene: .; CDR3 length: 16; clone size: .; J gene: TRBJ2-3; CDR3 protein: CASSQVSLAGTDTQYF; CDR3 DNA: TGTGCCAGCAGCCAAGTTTCCCTCGCGGGGACAGATACGCAGTATTTT
V gene: TRBV6-1; D gene: .; CDR3 length: 19; clone size: .; J gene: TRBJ1-5; CDR3 protein: CASSEAQLSRQIFNQPQHF; CDR3 DNA: TGTGCCAGCAGTGAAGCGCAGCTGAGTAGACAGATCTTCAATCAGCCCCAGCATTTT
V gene: TRBV7-2; D gene: TRBD2; CDR3 length: 15; clone size: .; J gene: TRBJ2-7; CDR3 protein: CASSASSGRAYEQYF; CDR3 DNA: TGTGCCAGCAGCGCCTCTAGCGGGAGGGCCTACGAGCAGTACTTC
V gene: TRBV5-1; D gene: TRBD2; CDR3 length: 17; clone size: once; J gene: TRBJ2-2; CDR3 protein: CASLPTTSGTNTGELFF; CDR3 DNA: TGCGCCAGCCTACCGACGACTAGCGGTACGAACACCGGGGAGCTGTTTTTT
V gene: TRBV18; D gene: .; CDR3 length: 16; clone size: .; J gene: TRBJ1-1; CDR3 protein: CASSPNSQLMNTEAFF; CDR3 DNA: TGTGCCAGCTCACCAAATTCGCAGTTAATGAACACTGAAGCTTTCTTT
V gene: TRBV2; D gene: .; CDR3 length: 12; clone size: once; J gene: TRBJ1-4; CDR3 protein: CASSENSEKLFF; CDR3 DNA: TGTGCCAGCAGTGAAAACAGTGAAAAACTGTTTTTT
V gene: TRBV5-1; D gene: .; CDR3 length: 13; clone size: .; J gene: TRBJ2-5; CDR3 protein: CASSLAVNGQKYF; CDR3 DNA: TGCGCCAGCAGCTTGGCCGTGAACGGACAGAAGTACTTC
V gene: TRBV28; D gene: .; CDR3 length: 16; clone size: .; J gene: TRBJ1-4; CDR3 protein: CASSSWPASRGEKLFF; CDR3 DNA: TGTGCCAGCAGTTCCTGGCCGGCTAGCCGGGGGGAAAAACTGTTTTTT
V gene: TRBV18; D gene: TRBD1; CDR3 length: 14; clone size: .; J gene: TRBJ2-4; CDR3 protein: CASSTLGGQNIQYF; CDR3 DNA: TGTGCCAGCTCGACCCTAGGGGGCCAAAACATTCAGTACTTC
V gene: TRBV19; D gene: .; CDR3 length: 17; clone size: .; J gene: TRBJ2-7; CDR3 protein: CASSIEGGWELGSEQYF; CDR3 DNA: TGTGCCAGTAGTATAGAGGGAGGATGGGAGCTCGGGAGCGAGCAGTACTTC
V gene: TRBV28; D gene: TRBD1; CDR3 length: 16; clone size: .; J gene: TRBJ2-7; CDR3 protein: CASRFPRGQGFHEQYF; CDR3 DNA: TGTGCCAGCAGATTCCCACGAGGACAGGGCTTCCACGAGCAGTACTTC
V gene: TRBV5-8; D gene: TRBD1; CDR3 length: 15; clone size: once; J gene: TRBJ1-5; CDR3 protein: CASIAGTGANQPQHF; CDR3 DNA: TGTGCCAGCATAGCCGGGACAGGGGCAAATCAGCCCCAGCATTTT
V gene: TRBV11-3; D gene: .; CDR3 length: 15; clone size: .; J gene: TRBJ2-2; CDR3 protein: CASSGGLLNTGELFF; CDR3 DNA: TGTGCCAGCAGCGGGGGACTTTTGAACACCGGGGAGCTGTTTTTT
V gene: TRBV6-5; D gene: .; CDR3 length: 13; clone size: .; J gene: TRBJ1-6; CDR3 protein: CASRQTYNSPLHF; CDR3 DNA: TGTGCCAGCAGACAGACCTATAATTCACCCCTCCACTTT
V gene: TRBV6-2/TRBV6-3; D gene: .; CDR3 length: 14; clone size: .; J gene: TRBJ1-5; CDR3 protein: CASSAGISNQPQHF; CDR3 DNA: TGTGCCAGCAGTGCAGGGATTAGCAATCAGCCCCAGCATTTT
V gene: TRBV5-1; D gene: .; CDR3 length: 13; clone size: .; J gene: TRBJ2-7; CDR3 protein: CASSFTGFNEQYF; CDR3 DNA: TGCGCCAGCAGCTTTACAGGGTTCAACGAGCAGTACTTC
V gene: TRBV28; D gene: TRBD1; CDR3 length: 16; clone size: few; J gene: TRBJ1-2; CDR3 protein: CASSLLGDRGDYGYTF; CDR3 DNA: TGTGCCAGCAGTTTATTGGGGGACAGGGGAGACTATGGCTACACCTTC
V gene: TRBV27; D gene: .; CDR3 length: 15; clone size: .; J gene: TRBJ2-1; CDR3 protein: CASSPIGPVRHEQFF; CDR3 DNA: TGTGCCAGCAGTCCCATCGGCCCGGTCAGGCATGAGCAGTTCTTC
V gene: TRBV5-4; D gene: TRBD1; CDR3 length: 16; clone size: .; J gene: TRBJ1-5; CDR3 protein: CASSLKGQGSGGAQHF; CDR3 DNA: TGTGCCAGCAGCTTAAAGGGACAGGGTTCAGGAGGTGCCCAGCATTTT
V gene: TRBV11-2; D gene: .; CDR3 length: 14; clone size: .; J gene: TRBJ2-2; CDR3 protein: CASSFRLDPGELFF; CDR3 DNA: TGTGCCAGCAGCTTCCGCTTAGATCCCGGGGAGCTGTTTTTT
V gene: TRBV5-1; D gene: TRBD1; CDR3 length: 13; clone size: .; J gene: TRBJ2-7; CDR3 protein: CASSWDRGYEQYF; CDR3 DNA: TGCGCCAGCAGCTGGGACAGGGGGTACGAGCAGTACTTC
V gene: TRBV24-1; D gene: TRBD2; CDR3 length: 15; clone size: .; J gene: TRBJ2-3; CDR3 protein: CATSGASGRMDTQYF; CDR3 DNA: TGTGCCACCAGTGGAGCTAGCGGGAGGATGGATACGCAGTATTTT
V gene: TRBV5-1; D gene: .; CDR3 length: 17; clone size: .; J gene: TRBJ2-1; CDR3 protein: CASSLGLWRDNDNEQFF; CDR3 DNA: TGCGCCAGCAGCTTGGGTTTGTGGCGGGATAACGACAATGAGCAGTTCTTC
V gene: TRBV6-5; D gene: .; CDR3 length: 14; clone size: .; J gene: TRBJ2-5; CDR3 protein: CASSYSPFQETQYF; CDR3 DNA: TGTGCCAGCAGTTACTCTCCATTCCAAGAGACCCAGTACTTC
V gene: TRBV30; D gene: .; CDR3 length: 16; clone size: .; J gene: TRBJ1-2; CDR3 protein: CAWSPYGSGSLYGYTF; CDR3 DNA: TGTGCCTGGAGCCCTTATGGGTCAGGCTCTCTCTATGGCTACACCTTC
V gene: TRBV9; D gene: TRBD2; CDR3 length: 16; clone size: few; J gene: TRBJ2-2; CDR3 protein: CASSVLAGAGTGELFF; CDR3 DNA: TGTGCCAGCAGCGTCCTAGCGGGAGCGGGCACCGGGGAGCTGTTTTTT
V gene: TRBV5-4; D gene: TRBD2; CDR3 length: 17; clone size: .; J gene: TRBJ2-5; CDR3 protein: CASSSGLAAWLGETQYF; CDR3 DNA: TGTGCCAGCAGCTCGGGACTAGCGGCTTGGCTAGGGGAGACCCAGTACTTC
V gene: TRBV7-3; D gene: TRBD2; CDR3 length: 16; clone size: .; J gene: TRBJ2-6; CDR3 protein: CASSLEAGAGANVLTF; CDR3 DNA: TGTGCCAGCAGCTTAGAAGCGGGAGCTGGGGCCAACGTCCTGACTTTC
V gene: TRBV7-3; D gene: .; CDR3 length: 16; clone size: .; J gene: TRBJ1-1; CDR3 protein: CASSFTLGGVNTEAFF; CDR3 DNA: TGTGCCAGCAGCTTCACCCTTGGGGGGGTGAACACTGAAGCTTTCTTT
V gene: TRBV5-1; D gene: TRBD1; CDR3 length: 16; clone size: .; J gene: TRBJ1-3; CDR3 protein: CASSAPDRGSGNTIYF; CDR3 DNA: TGCGCCAGCAGCGCTCCCGACAGGGGATCTGGAAACACCATATATTTT
V gene: TRBV5-5; D gene: .; CDR3 length: 17; clone size: .; J gene: TRBJ2-7; CDR3 protein: CASSPRSSGSGKGEQYF; CDR3 DNA: TGTGCCAGCAGCCCGAGGAGTTCGGGCAGCGGAAAGGGCGAGCAGTACTTC
V gene: TRBV7-3; D gene: .; CDR3 length: 15; clone size: .; J gene: TRBJ2-2; CDR3 protein: CASSLVQGQAGELFF; CDR3 DNA: TGTGCCAGCAGCTTGGTACAGGGTCAAGCCGGGGAGCTGTTTTTT
V gene: TRBV2; D gene: TRBD1; CDR3 length: 15; clone size: .; J gene: TRBJ1-6; CDR3 protein: CASRDPGQGNSPLHF; CDR3 DNA: TGTGCCAGCAGGGACCCGGGACAGGGTAATTCACCCCTCCACTTT
V gene: TRBV18; D gene: TRBD1; CDR3 length: 13; clone size: .; J gene: TRBJ2-7; CDR3 protein: CASSPSGQGAPAF; CDR3 DNA: TGTGCCAGCTCACCATCAGGACAGGGGGCGCCCGCCTTC
V gene: TRBV7-3; D gene: .; CDR3 length: 13; clone size: .; J gene: TRBJ1-6; CDR3 protein: CASSLGGGSPLHF; CDR3 DNA: TGTGCCAGCAGCTTGGGGGGTGGGTCACCCCTCCACTTT
V gene: TRBV4-2; D gene: TRBD2; CDR3 length: 18; clone size: .; J gene: TRBJ2-5; CDR3 protein: CASSLGTSGSMERETQYF; CDR3 DNA: TGTGCCAGCAGCCTAGGGACTAGCGGGAGTATGGAGAGGGAGACCCAGTACTTC
V gene: TRBV13; D gene: .; CDR3 length: 13; clone size: .; J gene: TRBJ2-7; CDR3 protein: CASSSGSTYEQYF; CDR3 DNA: TGTGCCAGCAGCTCCGGGAGCACCTACGAGCAGTACTTC
V gene: TRBV7-9; D gene: .; CDR3 length: 13; clone size: .; J gene: TRBJ1-5; CDR3 protein: CASSLQGGQPQHF; CDR3 DNA: TGTGCCAGCAGCTTACAGGGAGGTCAGCCCCAGCATTTT
V gene: TRBV5-1; D gene: TRBD1; CDR3 length: 15; clone size: .; J gene: TRBJ2-5; CDR3 protein: CASSFSPGQGETQYF; CDR3 DNA: TGCGCCAGCAGCTTTTCTCCGGGACAGGGAGAGACCCAGTACTTC
V gene: TRBV24-1; D gene: TRBD2; CDR3 length: 16; clone size: .; J gene: TRBJ2-1; CDR3 protein: CATSDQLAGGPNEQFF; CDR3 DNA: TGTGCCACCAGTGATCAACTAGCGGGAGGGCCTAATGAGCAGTTCTTC
V gene: TRBV19; D gene: TRBD1; CDR3 length: 14; clone size: .; J gene: TRBJ1-6; CDR3 protein: CASSNSGGNSPLHF; CDR3 DNA: TGTGCCAGTAGTAATTCAGGGGGTAATTCACCCCTCCACTTT